This T cell receptor (beta chain) was observed in a study of T cell repertoires in cytomegalovirus infection. In the study overall: In public TCR beta signatures, there were indications of both CMV infection and matching HLA type.

This clonotype was seen more than once but under ten times. One entry per CDR3 protein, called by TCRdb with MiXCR from the reads. The sample has 630,000 or so distinct CDR3 sequences; 24% are singletons. The TCR sequence derives from a human donor in good health (CMV status not recorded). Some clones in this sample may be carry-over from other donors' samples. Sequencing was performed on CD8+ T cells from PBMCs.

CDR3 in amino acids: CASSYSVESGVEGGELFF. Written as DNA, the CDR3 is TGTGCCAGCAGTTACTCAGTCGAAAGTGGAGTTGAAGGCGGGGAGCTGTTTTTT. V gene TRBV6-6 combines with J gene TRBJ2-2; D is undetermined. CDR1 is MNHNY, CDR2 SVGAGI, per germline (reference sequence). The CDR3 contains 18 residues. The V end was cut by 0 bases, the J end by 7 bases, with 21 bases between.